This TCR beta chain was sequenced during a study of CD8 T cells in ankylosing spondylitis. Whole-study results and caveats: One TCR beta motif, made up of about 8 highly homologous variants, appeared characteristic of ankylosing spondylitis blood. From matched ankylosing spondylitis synovial fluid, disease-linked clones were reportedly recovered at significantly enriched levels.

Germline CDR1 is DFQATT and CDR2 is SNEGSKA (reference sequence). The V and J ends lost 6 bases and 8 bases, in that order; junction bases with no gene match: 11. The CDR3 covers 14 residues. This clonotype was observed a handful of times. Its specificity is not known. Quantitative barcoded 5'-RACE was used to prepare TCR beta libraries. Each CDR3 protein gets one entry after TCRdb re-called the 5' RACE reads with MiXCR. The table has some 800,000 distinct CDR3 sequences, over 9.5% seen once; the top ten hold more than 0.5%. This clonotype originated in a male donor with ankylosing spondylitis. The specimen was blood, either unsorted or a sorted T cell fraction (not recorded which). V is TRBV20-1 and J is TRBJ1-4; 8 nucleotides line up with TRBD1. CDR3 coding DNA: TGCAGTGCAAGGGCGGACAGGGTCGGCGAAAAACTGTTTTTT. This translates into CSARADRVGEKLFF.